This T cell receptor (beta chain) was obtained from a study of early T cells in non-severe SARS-CoV-2 infection. Study background: The authors sequenced bulk RNA from unsorted whole blood, leaving chains unpaired. Study-wide findings and caveats: Anti-spike CD8 specificities were favored by VDJdb matching, whose results missed private and CD4 specificities.

As regards this clonotype: Its antigen is unidentified. A much bigger clone sits one base away, suggesting this may be a read error.

The CDR3 has 13 residues. Per germline, CDR1 MNHEY and CDR2 SVGAGI. Individual cDNA molecules each received unique molecular identifiers attached to them. TCRdb reanalysed the 5' RACE reads using MiXCR and keeps one entry per CDR3 protein. Here the sample spans 25,000 to 35,000 distinct CDR3 sequences, approximately 5.2% being singletons. The rearrangement links TRBV6-5 to TRBJ1-6; D is possibly TRBD1 (5 bases). The clonotype originates from an adult who was a healthcare worker with PCR-confirmed SARS-CoV-2 infection or an uninfected control (not recorded which). Input material: whole blood. CDR3 sequence reads: CTSTAGSNSPLHF. In DNA form, the CDR3 reads TGTACCAGCACGGCAGGGAGCAATTCACCCCTCCACTTT.